This T cell receptor beta chain was recorded in a study of T-cell memory formation after mild COVID-19. In the study overall: TCR clusters were mostly donor specific.

Notes on the study in general: CM and EM subsets held most contracting CD4+ clones; EMRA held CD8+ ones. There were some responding clones in pre-infection memory, which suggested that cross-reactive memory had joined.

On this clonotype: The antigen is undetermined.

TCR alpha and TCR beta cDNA libraries carrying sample barcodes and UMIs came from 5'RACE with constant-segment primers. In TCRdb, the 5' RACE reads were re-called with MiXCR into one record per CDR3 protein. The table records a few hundred thousand distinct CDR3 sequences, 10% of them present only once. The sequencing sample was made of PBMCs or a T cell subset sorted from them (not recorded which). The TCR originated in a man aged 18 to 29 who had mild COVID-19 (a few samples of this study predate the infection). Cell type and time point are not known.

The CDR3 sequence is CASRGQGGQPQHF. The CDR3, as DNA: TGTGCCAGCAGAGGACAGGGTGGACAGCCCCAGCATTTT. The genes are TRBV7-2 and TRBJ1-5; 8 bases align to TRBD1. The germline CDR1 and CDR2 sequences are SGHTA and FQGNSA. The CDR3 length is 13 residues. The trim removed 6 bases at V and 7 bases at J, leaving 5 bases unmatched.